The clone carrying this TCR beta chain occurred a few times. Its antigen remains unidentified. Profiling relied on immunoSEQ multiplex PCR, and the TCRdb table lists in-frame clones only, not all of them. The sample yields about 56,000 clones, roughly 76% seen once. The data were obtained in a study of a mutant IDH1 vaccine in newly diagnosed glioma. This CDR3 has 15 amino acids. Germline CDR1 and CDR2: LNHNV and YYDKDF (reference sequence). Trimming pared 0 bases from V and 2 bases from J, leaving 8 bases between. The sample's time point: week 47, end of study. Topical imiquimod accompanied each vaccine dose, which consisted of 300 ug of mutant IDH1 20-mer peptide.

The rearrangement links TRBV15 to TRBJ1-3; a possible D gene is TRBD1 (5 bases). The TCR comes from a man in his fifties or sixties with glioma. The sequenced sample was PBMCs, obtained from a glioma patient whose treatment included an IDH1 peptide vaccine. As DNA, the CDR3 is TGTGCCACCAGCAGAGATCAGGGTCCTGGAAACACCATATATTTT. As protein: CATSRDQGPGNTIYF. Combining the CDR3 with reference TRBV15 and TRBJ1-3 gives the whole variable domain DAMVIQNPRYQVTQFGKPVTLSCSQTLNHNVMYWYQQKSSQAPKLLFHYYDKDFNNEADTPDNFQSRRPNTSFCFLDIRSPGLGDTAMYLCATSRDQGPGNTIYFGEGSWLTVV.